A single sample gave rise to the 20 T cell receptor beta chains below, sequenced in a study of shared clonotypes between healthy human individuals. Data came from immunoSEQ multiplex PCR; TCRdb stores just in-frame clones and leaves some out. The sample has around 690,000 clones; about 92% are singletons. Sequenced sample: memory CD8+ T cells from PBMCs. Subset noted: CD45RO+ cells pooled with CCR7-negative TemRA cells. These receptors originate from a young man in good health. Some clones in this sample may be carry-over from other donors' samples.

The chain is built from TRBV9 and TRBJ2-6; TRBD1 might be the D (6 bases). The CDR3 is 16 amino acids. Germline V gene data show CDR1 as SGDLS and CDR2 as YYNGEE. Deletions cut 3 bases from V and 0 bases from J, with 10 bases between. CDR3 protein: CASSANRDSGANVLTF. The DNA of the CDR3 is TGTGCCAGCAGCGCCAACAGGGACTCTGGGGCCAACGTCCTGACTTTC.

Written as DNA, the CDR3 is TGTGCCAGCAGTGACCTAGCGAAAAGCTCCTACGAGCAGTACTTC. Translation gives CASSDLAKSSYEQYF. V gene TRBV28 combines with J gene TRBJ2-7, with TRBD2 as a possible D gene (6 bases). The V gene's germline CDR1 is MDHEN and CDR2 SYDVKM. The CDR3 is 15 residues long. V was pared by 5 bases and J by 0 bases, with 14 bases between. Full variable domain (missing parts from reference TRBV28 and TRBJ2-7): DVKVTQSSRYLVKRTGEKVFLECVQDMDHENMFWYRQDPGLGLRLIYFSYDVKMKEKGDIPEGYSVSREKKERFSLILESASTNQTSMYLCASSDLAKSSYEQYFGPGTRLTVT.

CDR3 bases: TGTGCAAGTCGCTTAGCGGGAGGACCCGTCTATCGACTGCCTGGCTACACCTTC. Its translation is CASRLAGGPVYRLPGYTF. This chain links TRBV12-2 with TRBJ1-2. TRBV12-2 is a documented pseudogene. The length of the CDR3 is 18 residues.

On this clone itself: The same CDR3 also results from other DNA sequences found in this sample. The chain employs TRBV9 and TRBJ1-2, with D tentatively TRBD1 (5 bases). The V gene's germline CDR1 is SGDLS and CDR2 YYNGEE. The CDR3 has 14 amino acids. The V end was cut by 0 bases, the J end by 0 bases, with 6 bases between. CDR3 DNA: TGTGCCAGCAGCGTAGGGGGCTCTAACTATGGCTACACCTTC. It codes for CASSVGGSNYGYTF.

Note on this clone: This same CDR3 is encoded by further DNA sequences in the sample. The chain joins TRBV9 to TRBJ2-3; D uncertain. Germline CDR1 and CDR2: SGDLS and YYNGEE. The length of the CDR3 is 12 residues. Between the trimmed V and J ends, which lost 3 bases and 4 bases, there was a span of 6 bases. In nucleotides, the CDR3 is TGTGCCAGCAGCGGTCGGCCAGATACGCAGTATTTT. As protein: CASSGRPDTQYF.

This clone came up once. The chain couples TRBV5-6 to TRBJ2-5; D call uncertain. V was clipped by 0 bases and J by 4 bases, with 4 bases between them. CDR1 SGHDT and CDR2 YYEEEE come from the germline V gene. This CDR3 spans 12 amino acids. CDR3 region: CASSLGPETQYF. The CDR3 nucleotides read TGTGCCAGCAGCTTGGGGCCAGAGACCCAGTACTTC.

This clone was recorded once. V and J are TRBV27 and TRBJ2-7, with 9 bases lining up with TRBD2. V was clipped by 10 bases and J by 5 bases; unmatched bases: 15. Germline lookup yields CDR1 MNHEY and CDR2 SMNVEV (reference sequence). The CDR3 sequence is 15 residues long. The CDR3 nucleotides are TGTGCCACCAAGTGGTCTAGCGGGATCGACAACGAGCAGTACTTC. The encoded protein is CATKWSSGIDNEQYF.

The chain couples TRBV7-9 to TRBJ1-4; TRBD1 matches 7 bases. The V gene's germline CDR1 is SEHNR and CDR2 FQNEAQ (reference sequence). Trimming cost V 8 bases and J 7 bases; bases outside gene matches: 7. This CDR3 contains 13 residues. CDR3 DNA: TGTGCCAGCCGCGAGGACAGGTCTGAAAAACTGTTTTTT. It is translated as CASREDRSEKLFF.

As to this clone: Other DNA variants within this sample encode the same CDR3. The chain employs TRBV9 and TRBJ2-1; 7 bases agree with TRBD2. V shed 1 base, J shed 3 bases, and the junction held 1 base outside the gene matches. CDR3 size: 14 residues. The germline CDR1 and CDR2 sequences are SGDLS and YYNGEE. The CDR3 DNA is TGTGCCAGCAGCGTAAGCGGGGTCTACAATGAGCAGTTCTTC. Residues: CASSVSGVYNEQFF.

This clone was counted once. The chain recombines TRBV6-6 with TRBJ2-2; TRBD1 is a possible D gene (6 bases). The germline V and J ends were trimmed by 2 bases and 1 base, with 11 bases remaining between them. Germline assignment: CDR1 MNHNY and CDR2 SVGAGI (reference sequence). There are 16 residues in the CDR3. CDR3 in amino acids: CASSYPAQGNTGELFF. CDR3 bases: TGTGCCAGCAGTTACCCGGCACAGGGGAACACCGGGGAGCTGTTTTTT.

Note on this clone: Distinct nucleotide sequences in the sample also encode this CDR3. V and J are TRBV9 and TRBJ2-3, with D possibly being TRBD1 or TRBD2 (5 bases each). Germline CDR1 and CDR2: SGDLS and YYNGEE. The CDR3 covers 13 residues. The ends were cut back, 2 bases at V and 2 bases at J, with 6 bases in the middle. The CDR3 DNA reads as TGTGCCAGCAGCGTCGGGACCACAGATACGCAGTATTTT. It encodes CASSVGTTDTQYF.

V gene TRBV15 combines with J gene TRBJ2-7, with 7 bases aligning to TRBD1. V trimming: 5 bases; J trimming: 6 bases; junction bases outside the gene matches: 7. This CDR3 spans 13 amino acids. CDR1 is LNHNV and CDR2 is YYDKDF in the germline V gene (reference sequence). Here the CDR3 DNA reads TGTGCCACCAGCGGAGCCACAGGGGTCGAGCAGTACTTC. Amino acids: CATSGATGVEQYF.

J is TRBJ2-7 and V is TRBV6-5, with D perhaps TRBD1 (5 bases). CDR3 length: 14 residues. CDR1 is MNHEY, CDR2 SVGAGI, per germline. With 5 bases removed from V and 4 bases from J, the gap between germline ends came to 15 bases. CDR3 loop: CASSRSEGAYEQYF. For the CDR3, the DNA is TGTGCCAGCAGTCGATCGGAAGGGGCGTACGAGCAGTACTTC.

This rearrangement joins TRBV11-1 to TRBJ1-1; TRBD1 might be the D (5 bases). This CDR3 contains 15 residues. The germline gives CDR1 SGHAT, CDR2 FQDESV (reference sequence). V gave up 2 bases and J gave up 1 base, with 11 bases separating them. CDR3: CASSLRAGRNTEAFF. CDR3 in DNA: TGTGCCAGCAGCTTAAGGGCAGGGCGGAACACTGAAGCTTTCTTT.

This sequence joins TRBV11-2 and TRBJ2-7; 9 bases align to TRBD2. The germline gives CDR1 SGHAT, CDR2 FQNNGV. V lost 5 bases and J lost 6; bases outside the gene matches: 17. The length of the CDR3 is 17 residues. The CDR3 is CASSPQGSGRNPLEQYF. In DNA, the CDR3 is TGTGCCAGCAGCCCCCAGGGTAGCGGGAGAAATCCTCTCGAGCAGTACTTC.

This clone came up once. The V gene is TRBV27, the J gene TRBJ2-1, with TRBD2 identical over 8 bases. This CDR3 has 14 residues. V gave up 6 bases and J gave up 4 bases; unmatched junction bases: 5. Germline-derived CDR1 and CDR2 are MNHEY and SMNVEV (reference sequence). CDR3 sequence (DNA): TGTGCCAGCAGGCGGGAGGCGTTATACAATGAGCAGTTCTTC. Translated, it gives CASRREALYNEQFF.

The V call is TRBV7-9, the J call TRBJ1-3, with a tentative D call TRBD1 (6 bases). CDR3 size: 16 residues. Looked up from germline, CDR1 is SEHNR and CDR2 is FQNEAQ (reference sequence). V was pared by 5 bases and J by 4 bases, with 18 bases between. This CDR3 reads CASSHINRVLGNTIYF. The CDR3 nucleotides read TGTGCCAGCAGCCATATAAACAGGGTATTAGGAAACACCATATATTTT. Supplemented by reference TRBV7-9 and TRBJ1-3, the full variable domain reads DTGVSQNPRHKITKRGQNVTFRCDPISEHNRLYWYRQTLGQGPEFLTYFQNEAQLEKSRLLSDRFSAERPKGSFSTLEIQRTEQGDSAMYLCASSHINRVLGNTIYFGEGSWLTVV.

The chain links TRBV27 to TRBJ1-5, with D perhaps matching TRBD1 (6 bases). The CDR3 length is 16 residues. The germline gives CDR1 MNHEY, CDR2 SMNVEV (reference sequence). Between the trimmed V and J ends, which lost 1 base and 7 bases, there was a span of 17 bases. The CDR3 region is CASSLLGRRGGQPQHF. CDR3 nucleotides: TGTGCCAGCAGTTTATTGGGGCGCAGGGGTGGACAGCCCCAGCATTTT.

The CDR3 DNA follows: TGTGCCAGCACCCCCCCGGGGGCGAACTATGGCTACACCTTC. As protein: CASTPPGANYGYTF. This chain links TRBV5-4 with TRBJ1-2, with a possible D match to TRBD1 (6 bases). V was clipped by 6 bases and J by 2 bases, with 14 bases between them. Germline V gene sequence: CDR1 SGHNT, CDR2 YYREEE (reference sequence). CDR3 length equals 14 residues.

The chain uses TRBV5-1 and TRBJ1-5; D uncertain. V lost 4 bases to trimming and J lost 1 base, with 18 bases between them. The CDR3 covers 17 residues. Germline CDR1 SGHRS, CDR2 YFSETQ. The CDR3 bases are TGCGCCAGCAGCCCGGGCCACCGAGATTGGAGCAATCAGCCCCAGCATTTT. Translation: CASSPGHRDWSNQPQHF. Full variable domain (remainder filled in from reference TRBV5-1 and TRBJ1-5): KAGVTQTPRYLIKTRGQQVTLSCSPISGHRSVSWYQQTPGQGLQFLFEYFSETQRNKGNFPGRFSGRQFSNSRSEMNVSTLELGDSALYLCASSPGHRDWSNQPQHFGDGTRLSIL.